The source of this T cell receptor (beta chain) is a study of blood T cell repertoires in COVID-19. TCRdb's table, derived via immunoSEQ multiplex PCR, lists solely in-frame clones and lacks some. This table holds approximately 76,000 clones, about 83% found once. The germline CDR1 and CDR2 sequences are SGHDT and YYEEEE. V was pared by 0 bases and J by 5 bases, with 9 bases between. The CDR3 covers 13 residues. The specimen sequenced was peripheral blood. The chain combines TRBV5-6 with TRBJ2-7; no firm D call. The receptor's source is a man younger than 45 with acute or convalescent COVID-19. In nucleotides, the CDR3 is TGTGCCAGCAGCTTGGGGTACGGAGACGAGCAGTACTTC. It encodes CASSLGYGDEQYF.